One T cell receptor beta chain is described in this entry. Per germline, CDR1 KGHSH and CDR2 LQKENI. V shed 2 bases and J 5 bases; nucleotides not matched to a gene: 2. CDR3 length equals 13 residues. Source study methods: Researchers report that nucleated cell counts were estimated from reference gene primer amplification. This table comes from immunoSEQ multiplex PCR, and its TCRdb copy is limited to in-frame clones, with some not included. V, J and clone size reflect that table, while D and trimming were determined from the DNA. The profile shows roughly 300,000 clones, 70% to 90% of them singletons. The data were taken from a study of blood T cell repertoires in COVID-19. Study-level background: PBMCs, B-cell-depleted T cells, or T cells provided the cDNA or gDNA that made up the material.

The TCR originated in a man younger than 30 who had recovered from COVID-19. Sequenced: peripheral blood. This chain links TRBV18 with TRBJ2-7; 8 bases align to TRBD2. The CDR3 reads CASSPGTSDEQYF. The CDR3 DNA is TGTGCCAGCTCACCAGGGACTAGTGACGAGCAGTACTTC.